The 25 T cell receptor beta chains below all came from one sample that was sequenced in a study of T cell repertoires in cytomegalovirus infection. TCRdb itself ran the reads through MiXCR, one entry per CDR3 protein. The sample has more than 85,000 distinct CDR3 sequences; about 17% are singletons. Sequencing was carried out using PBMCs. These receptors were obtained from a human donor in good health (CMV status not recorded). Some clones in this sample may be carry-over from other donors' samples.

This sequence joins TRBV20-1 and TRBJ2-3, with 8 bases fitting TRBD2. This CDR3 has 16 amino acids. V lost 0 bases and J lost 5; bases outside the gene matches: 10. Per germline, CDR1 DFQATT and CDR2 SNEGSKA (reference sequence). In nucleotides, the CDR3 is TGCAGTGCTAGAGATCACGACGGGGGGGCCCTAGATACGCAGTATTTT. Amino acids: CSARDHDGGALDTQYF.

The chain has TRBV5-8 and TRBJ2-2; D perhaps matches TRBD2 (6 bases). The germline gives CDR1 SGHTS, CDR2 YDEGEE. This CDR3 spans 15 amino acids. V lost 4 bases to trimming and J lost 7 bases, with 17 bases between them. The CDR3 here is CASSREGRLDGELFF. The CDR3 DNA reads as TGTGCCAGCAGCCGTGAAGGGAGGTTGGACGGGGAGCTGTTTTTT.

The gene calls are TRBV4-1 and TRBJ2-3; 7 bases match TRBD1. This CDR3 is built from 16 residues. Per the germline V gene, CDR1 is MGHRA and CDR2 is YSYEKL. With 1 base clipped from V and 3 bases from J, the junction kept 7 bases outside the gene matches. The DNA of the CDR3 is TGCGCCAGCAGCCAAGTTCAAGTACAGGGGACAGATACGCAGTATTTT. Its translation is CASSQVQVQGTDTQYF.

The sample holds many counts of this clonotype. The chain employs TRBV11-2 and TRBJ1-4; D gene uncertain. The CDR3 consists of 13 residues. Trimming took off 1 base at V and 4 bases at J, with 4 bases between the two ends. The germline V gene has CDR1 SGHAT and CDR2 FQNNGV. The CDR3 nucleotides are TGTGCCAGCAGCTTAGGTGTTAATGAAAAACTGTTTTTT. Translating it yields CASSLGVNEKLFF. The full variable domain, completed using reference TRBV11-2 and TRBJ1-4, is EAGVAQSPRYKIIEKRQSVAFWCNPISGHATLYWYQQILGQGPKLLIQFQNNGVVDDSQLPKDRFSAERLKGVDSTLKIQPAKLEDSAVYLCASSLGVNEKLFFGSGTQLSVL.

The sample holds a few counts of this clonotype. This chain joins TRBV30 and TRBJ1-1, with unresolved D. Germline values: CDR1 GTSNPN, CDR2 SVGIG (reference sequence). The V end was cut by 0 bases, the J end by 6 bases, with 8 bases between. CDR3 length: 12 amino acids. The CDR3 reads CAWSVRAAEAFF. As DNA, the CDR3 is TGTGCCTGGAGTGTACGGGCGGCTGAAGCTTTCTTT.

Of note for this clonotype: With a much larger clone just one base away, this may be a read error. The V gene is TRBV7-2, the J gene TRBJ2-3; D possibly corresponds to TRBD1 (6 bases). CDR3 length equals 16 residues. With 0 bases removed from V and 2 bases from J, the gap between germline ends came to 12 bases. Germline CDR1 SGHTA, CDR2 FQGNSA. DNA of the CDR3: TGTGCCAGCAGCTTAGCGGGCACAGGGAACACAGATACGCAGTATTTT. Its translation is CASSLAGTGNTDTQYF.

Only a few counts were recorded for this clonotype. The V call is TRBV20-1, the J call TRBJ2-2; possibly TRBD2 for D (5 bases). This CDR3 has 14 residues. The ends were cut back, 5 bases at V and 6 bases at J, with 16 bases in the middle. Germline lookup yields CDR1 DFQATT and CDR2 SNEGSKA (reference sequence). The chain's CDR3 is CSAPRRGMAGELFF. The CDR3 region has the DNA TGCAGTGCTCCGAGACGGGGAATGGCCGGGGAGCTGTTTTTT.

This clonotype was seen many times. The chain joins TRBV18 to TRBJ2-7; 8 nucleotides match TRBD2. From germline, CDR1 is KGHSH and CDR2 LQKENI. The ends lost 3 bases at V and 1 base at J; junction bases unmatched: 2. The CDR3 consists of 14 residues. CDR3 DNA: TGTGCCAGCTCACCGGGACTAGTTTCCTACGAGCAGTACTTC. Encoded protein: CASSPGLVSYEQYF.

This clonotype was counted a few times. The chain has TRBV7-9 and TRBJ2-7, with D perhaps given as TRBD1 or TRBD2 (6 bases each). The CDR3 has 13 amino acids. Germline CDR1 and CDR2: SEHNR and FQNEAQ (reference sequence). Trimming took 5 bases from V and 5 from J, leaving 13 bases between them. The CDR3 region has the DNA TGTGCCAGCAGCCGGGGGCCCGGGGACGAGCAGTACTTC. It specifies CASSRGPGDEQYF. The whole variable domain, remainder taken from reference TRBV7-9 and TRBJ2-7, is DTGVSQNPRHKITKRGQNVTFRCDPISEHNRLYWYRQTLGQGPEFLTYFQNEAQLEKSRLLSDRFSAERPKGSFSTLEIQRTEQGDSAMYLCASSRGPGDEQYFGPGTRLTVT.

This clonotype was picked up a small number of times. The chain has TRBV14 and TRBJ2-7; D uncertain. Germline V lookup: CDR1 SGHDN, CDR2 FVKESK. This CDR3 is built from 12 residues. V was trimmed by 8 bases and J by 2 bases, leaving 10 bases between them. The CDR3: CASGTVPYEQYF. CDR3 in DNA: TGTGCCAGCGGTACAGTTCCCTACGAGCAGTACTTC. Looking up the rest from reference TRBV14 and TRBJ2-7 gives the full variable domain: EAGVTQFPSHSVIEKGQTVTLRCDPISGHDNLYWYRRVMGKEIKFLLHFVKESKQDESGMPNNRFLAERTGGTYSTLKVQPAELEDSGVYFCASGTVPYEQYFGPGTRLTVT.

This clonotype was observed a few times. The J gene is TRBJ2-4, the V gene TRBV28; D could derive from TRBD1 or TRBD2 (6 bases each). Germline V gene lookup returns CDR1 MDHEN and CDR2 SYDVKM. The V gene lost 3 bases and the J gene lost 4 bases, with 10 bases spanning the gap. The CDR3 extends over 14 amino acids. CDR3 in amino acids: CASSFAGTKNIQYF. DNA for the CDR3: TGTGCCAGCAGTTTTGCGGGGACAAAAAACATTCAGTACTTC.

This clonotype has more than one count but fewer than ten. The CDR3, as DNA: TGTGCCAGCAGTTTAACAGGGGGCCGGAACACTGAAGCTTTCTTT. Residues: CASSLTGGRNTEAFF. The chain combines TRBV12-3 or TRBV12-4 with TRBJ1-1; TRBD1 aligns across 9 bases. The CDR3 consists of 15 residues. The junction had 2 bases not matched to a gene; V was cut back by 2 bases and J by 1 base.

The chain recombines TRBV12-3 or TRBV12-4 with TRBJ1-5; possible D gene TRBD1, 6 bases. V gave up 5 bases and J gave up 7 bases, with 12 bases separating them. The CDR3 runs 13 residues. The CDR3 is CASSAGERQPQHF. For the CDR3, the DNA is TGTGCCAGCAGTGCAGGGGAAAGGCAGCCCCAGCATTTT.

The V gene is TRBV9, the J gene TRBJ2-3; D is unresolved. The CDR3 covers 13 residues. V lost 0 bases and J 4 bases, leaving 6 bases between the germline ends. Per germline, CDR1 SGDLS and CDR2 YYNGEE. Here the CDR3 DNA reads TGTGCCAGCAGCGTAGCAACAGCAGATACGCAGTATTTT. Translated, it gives CASSVATADTQYF.

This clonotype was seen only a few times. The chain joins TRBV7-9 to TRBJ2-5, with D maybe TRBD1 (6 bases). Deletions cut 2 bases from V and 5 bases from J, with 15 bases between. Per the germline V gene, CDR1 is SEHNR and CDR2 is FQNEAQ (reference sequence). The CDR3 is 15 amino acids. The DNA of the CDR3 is TGTGCCAGCAGCTTACAAAAGGGGGTTCTCGAGACCCAGTACTTC. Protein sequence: CASSLQKGVLETQYF.

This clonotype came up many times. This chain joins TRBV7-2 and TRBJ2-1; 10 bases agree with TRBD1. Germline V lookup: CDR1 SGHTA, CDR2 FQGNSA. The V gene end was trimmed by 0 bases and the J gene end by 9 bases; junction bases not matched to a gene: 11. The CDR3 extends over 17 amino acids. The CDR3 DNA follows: TGTGCCAGCAGCTTAGCCAAAACAAAGGACAGGGGGACTGAGCAGTTCTTC. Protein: CASSLAKTKDRGTEQFF.

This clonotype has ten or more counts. The CDR3 sequence is CASGDRGRGVGGTEAFF. Here the CDR3 DNA reads TGTGCCAGCGGGGACAGGGGGCGCGGGGTCGGCGGCACTGAAGCTTTCTTT. V and J are TRBV27 and TRBJ1-1; 12 bases align to TRBD1. In germline, CDR1 is MNHEY, CDR2 SMNVEV (reference sequence). The length of the CDR3 is 17 residues. With 8 bases clipped from V and 4 bases from J, the junction kept 14 bases outside the gene matches.

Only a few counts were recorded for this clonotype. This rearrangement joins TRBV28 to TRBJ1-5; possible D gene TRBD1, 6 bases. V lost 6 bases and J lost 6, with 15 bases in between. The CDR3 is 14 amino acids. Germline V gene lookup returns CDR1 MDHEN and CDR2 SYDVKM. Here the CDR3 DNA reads TGTGCCAGCAGCCAGATCGGGGGGCTTCAGCCCCAGCATTTT. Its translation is CASSQIGGLQPQHF.

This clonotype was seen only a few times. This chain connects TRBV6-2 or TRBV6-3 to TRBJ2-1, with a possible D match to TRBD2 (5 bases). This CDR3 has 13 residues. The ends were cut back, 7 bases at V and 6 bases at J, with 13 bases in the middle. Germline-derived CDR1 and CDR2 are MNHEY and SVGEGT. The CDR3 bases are TGTGCCAGCACCCCAAGACTAATCAATGAGCAGTTCTTC. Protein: CASTPRLINEQFF.

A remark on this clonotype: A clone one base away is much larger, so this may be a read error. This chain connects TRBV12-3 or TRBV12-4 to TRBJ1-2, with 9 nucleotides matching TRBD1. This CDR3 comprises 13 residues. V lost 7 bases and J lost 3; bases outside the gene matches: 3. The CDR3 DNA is TGTGCCAGCACCTGGACAGGGGACTATGGCTACACCTTC. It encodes CASTWTGDYGYTF.

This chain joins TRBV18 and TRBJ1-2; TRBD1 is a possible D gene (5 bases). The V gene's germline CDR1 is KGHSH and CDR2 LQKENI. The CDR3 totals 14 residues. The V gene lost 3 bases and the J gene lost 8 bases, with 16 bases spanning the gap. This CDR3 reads CASSPGGNGAGYTF. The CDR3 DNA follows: TGTGCCAGCTCACCCGGGGGAAACGGAGCGGGCTACACCTTC.

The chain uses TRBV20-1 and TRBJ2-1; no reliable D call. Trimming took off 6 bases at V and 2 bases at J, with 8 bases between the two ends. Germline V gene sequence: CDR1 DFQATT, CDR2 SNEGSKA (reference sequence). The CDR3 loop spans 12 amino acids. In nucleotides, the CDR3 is TGCAGTGCCACGACCCCCTACAATGAGCAGTTCTTC. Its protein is CSATTPYNEQFF.

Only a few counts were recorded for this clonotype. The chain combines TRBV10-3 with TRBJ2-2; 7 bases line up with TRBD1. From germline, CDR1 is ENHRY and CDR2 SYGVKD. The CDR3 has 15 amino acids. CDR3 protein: CATKGAGMNTGELFF. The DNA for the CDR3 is TGTGCTACCAAGGGGGCAGGGATGAACACCGGGGAGCTGTTTTTT.

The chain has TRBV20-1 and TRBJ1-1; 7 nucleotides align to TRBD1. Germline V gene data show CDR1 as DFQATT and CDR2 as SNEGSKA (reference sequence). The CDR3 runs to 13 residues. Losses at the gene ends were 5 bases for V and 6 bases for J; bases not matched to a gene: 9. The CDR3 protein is CSAYLRGPPEAFF. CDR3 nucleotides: TGCAGTGCTTACCTTAGGGGGCCTCCTGAAGCTTTCTTT.

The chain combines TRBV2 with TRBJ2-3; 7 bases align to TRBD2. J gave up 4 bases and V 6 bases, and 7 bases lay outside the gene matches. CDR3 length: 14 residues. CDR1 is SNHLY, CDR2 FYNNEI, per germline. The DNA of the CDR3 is TGTGCCAGCAGAATCTCGGGAGGCCCAGATACGCAGTATTTT. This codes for CASRISGGPDTQYF.